This T cell receptor (beta chain) emerged from a study of blood T cell repertoires in COVID-19 (dated by TCRdb to 2018 to 2021). Regarding the research as a whole: Samples from collaborators originated in the United States, Italy and Spain and spanned both the acute and convalescent phases of COVID-19. The material from the prospective study consisted of cDNA or gDNA derived from T cells, B-cell-depleted T cells, or PBMCs. The dataset comprised deeply sampled blood TCRbeta repertoires from subjects exposed to, actively infected with, or recovered from COVID-19. The repertoires were released in a freely available public database meant as a resource for research on the immune response to SARS-CoV-2. The samples were drawn from two sources: the first 160 participants of the ongoing ImmuneRACE study, and 1,254 subjects contributed by 6 global collaborators. A de-identified subject ID, COVID-19 status, age in years and sex were almost always included in the sample metadata. Where HLA class I and class II types were available, the types were taken from metadata supplied by the sample provider, not from assay-based typing. Summary of the overall study and its limitations: The quantity of clinical and demographic metadata differed by source and by participant and was supplied without curation.

Reading from cysteine to phenylalanine, the CDR3 counts 17 amino acids. The read is trimmed to its CDR3 DNA, 51 bases read in frame from base 1. Per the germline V gene (reference sequence), LGHDT is the CDR1 and YNNKEL is the CDR2. At the junction V is shortened by 3 bases and J by 1 base, with 16 bases in between. Samples from volunteer blood donors who had recovered from COVID-19 were contributed by a second Seattle source. The collaborating institutions used their own protocols to collect whole blood in K2EDTA tubes. For TCRbeta analysis, collaborators shipped samples as frozen whole blood, isolated PBMCs, or DNA extracted from either of those sample types. TCRbeta CDR3 regions were amplified from genomic DNA by means of the immunoSEQ Assay, a bias-controlled multiplex PCR. Per the original workflow: The number of nucleated cells in each sample was estimated from the amplification of reference gene primers within the assay. To quantify the absolute abundance of each unique TCRbeta CDR3 rearrangement, sequence reads were collapsed and filtered. Productive Simpson clonality was computed per sample as the square root of Simpson's diversity index over productive rearrangements. Imported from immuneACCESS, the table was reduced by TCRdb to in-frame sequences with V and J called. These copies leave out some clones; in studies compared against another copy, an unresolved V gene accounts for under half, and the cause of the remainder is not known. V and J calls plus clone size are reproduced from that table; the DNA served to infer D and trimming. For this sample the table gives a few hundred thousand clones, of which about four fifths were detected only once. Roughly 2% of the sample is in the top ten clones.

A note on this clone: Its antigen has not been determined. The record has no base qualities; no much larger clone is one base away.

Sequenced material: peripheral blood. The receptor comes from a young man who had recovered from COVID-19. The rearrangement joined TRBV3-1 (or the pseudogene TRBV3-2) to TRBJ2-4; perhaps TRBD1 is the D gene, with 6 bases matching. The CDR3 region: CASSHSLWGLAKNIQYF. The nucleotides are TGTGCCAGCAGCCACTCTCTCTGGGGGCTTGCCAAAAACATTCAGTACTTC.